This entry lists 2 T cell receptor beta chains sequenced from one sample in a study of identical twins. MiXCR, applied by TCRdb to the 5' RACE reads, yields one record per CDR3 protein. The table records roughly 540,000 distinct CDR3 sequences, roughly 21% of them present only once. This sample also appeared in a second study, on T cells expressing NK-cell markers.

The sample comprised CD4+ T cells sorted from blood. These receptor sequences come from a woman aged 18-30 years in good health.

This clonotype came up once. The V and J genes are TRBV11-2 and TRBJ2-1; TRBD1 is a possible D gene (5 bases). With 1 base removed from V and 14 bases from J, the gap between germline ends came to 15 bases. Germline V gene lookup returns CDR1 SGHAT and CDR2 FQNNGV. This CDR3 is built from 13 residues. The CDR3 loop is CASSLGERVREFF. CDR3 sequence (DNA): TGTGCCAGCAGCTTAGGCGAGCGAGTCAGGGAGTTCTTC.

Ten or more counts support this clonotype. The chain is built from TRBV5-6 and TRBJ2-7; the match to TRBD2 covers 7 bases. The CDR3 contains 12 residues. V shed 4 bases, J shed 5 bases, and the junction held 3 bases outside the gene matches. Germline-derived CDR1 and CDR2 are SGHDT and YYEEEE. CDR3 DNA: TGTGCCAGCAGCCTGGGGACTAACGAGCAGTACTTC. Translating gives CASSLGTNEQYF. The variable domain in full, with the rest retrieved from reference TRBV5-6 and TRBJ2-7, is DAGVTQSPTHLIKTRGQQVTLRCSPKSGHDTVSWYQQALGQGPQFIFQYYEEEERQRGNFPDRFSGHQFPNYSSELNVNALLLGDSALYLCASSLGTNEQYFGPGTRLTVT.